These 8 T cell receptor beta chains were sequenced from one sample in a study of blood T cell repertoires in COVID-19. Assay used: immunoSEQ multiplex PCR; TCRdb lists only in-frame clones, some missing. Of 100,000 to 120,000 clones in the sample, about 85% were seen once. The sequenced material came from peripheral blood. The receptors were gathered from a man between 50 and 59 years old with acute or convalescent COVID-19.

The chain has TRBV7-6 and TRBJ2-7; TRBD2 aligns across 11 bases. CDR1 SGHVS and CDR2 FNYEAQ come from the germline V gene. There are 15 residues in the CDR3. V gave up 5 bases and J gave up 1 base; unmatched junction bases: 4. The CDR3 DNA reads as TGTGCCAGCAGCCGCGGGACTAGCGGTTCCTACGAGCAGTACTTC. Amino acid sequence: CASSRGTSGSYEQYF.

The J gene is TRBJ1-2, the V gene TRBV7-9; D may be TRBD1 (5 bases). Per germline, CDR1 SEHNR and CDR2 FQNEAQ (reference sequence). The CDR3 totals 15 residues. Trimming took 0 bases from V and 4 from J, leaving 12 bases between them. As DNA, the CDR3 is TGTGCCAGCAGCTTAGCGCTGGGGGGATTCTATGGCTACACCTTC. Its translation: CASSLALGGFYGYTF. Full variable domain (missing parts from reference TRBV7-9 and TRBJ1-2): DTGVSQNPRHKITKRGQNVTFRCDPISEHNRLYWYRQTLGQGPEFLTYFQNEAQLEKSRLLSDRFSAERPKGSFSTLEIQRTEQGDSAMYLCASSLALGGFYGYTFGSGTRLTVV.

The V call is TRBV2, the J call TRBJ1-6; no clear D. Trimming left V 0 bases short and J 6 bases short, with 9 bases between. The germline V gene has CDR1 SNHLY and CDR2 FYNNEI. The CDR3 spans 15 residues. The chain's CDR3 is CASSEAGGINSPLHF. CDR3 coding DNA: TGTGCCAGCAGTGAAGCGGGAGGGATTAATTCACCCCTCCACTTT.

The chain is built from TRBV27 and TRBJ2-1; D gene uncertain. Germline CDR1 and CDR2: MNHEY and SMNVEV (reference sequence). Trimming pared 1 base from V and 5 bases from J, leaving 12 bases between. The CDR3 spans 15 residues. The CDR3 DNA is TGTGCCAGCAGTTTATTACCCCAGGAAAACAATGAGCAGTTCTTC. It encodes CASSLLPQENNEQFF.

This sequence joins TRBV6-5 and TRBJ2-1, with D maybe TRBD1 (5 bases). CDR3 length: 16 residues. The V end was cut by 2 bases, the J end by 5 bases, with 16 bases between. Looked up from germline, CDR1 is MNHEY and CDR2 is SVGAGI. The CDR3 bases are TGTGCCAGCAGTTACGCGTCAGGGCTTGCCCACAATGAGCAGTTCTTC. As protein: CASSYASGLAHNEQFF.

V is TRBV7-6 and J is TRBJ2-1; TRBD2 matches 11 bases. The CDR3 is made up of 16 amino acids. Trimming cost V 1 base and J 9 bases; bases outside gene matches: 8. Germline V gene sequence: CDR1 SGHVS, CDR2 FNYEAQ. The CDR3 region is CASSLVTSGAFGEQFF. In nucleotides, the CDR3 is TGTGCCAGCAGCTTAGTGACTAGCGGGGCCTTTGGTGAGCAGTTCTTC.

The rearrangement links TRBV15 to TRBJ2-5, with TRBD2 as a possible D gene (5 bases). Germline V gives CDR1 LNHNV, CDR2 YYDKDF (reference sequence). The length of the CDR3 is 15 residues. Trimming stripped 1 base from V and 2 bases from J, with 11 bases between. The CDR3 sequence is CATSRGLAQQETQYF. In DNA, the CDR3 is TGTGCCACCAGCAGAGGTCTAGCCCAACAAGAGACCCAGTACTTC.

The chain links TRBV5-1 to TRBJ2-3, with 8 positions matching TRBD2. Germline loops: CDR1 SGHRS, CDR2 YFSETQ. Trimming at V came to 4 bases and at J to 7 bases, leaving 17 bases not matched to a gene. The CDR3 consists of 17 residues. CDR3: CASSPMGSGSEANTQYF. The CDR3 region has the DNA TGCGCCAGCAGCCCCATGGGGAGCGGGAGTGAGGCGAATACGCAGTATTTT.